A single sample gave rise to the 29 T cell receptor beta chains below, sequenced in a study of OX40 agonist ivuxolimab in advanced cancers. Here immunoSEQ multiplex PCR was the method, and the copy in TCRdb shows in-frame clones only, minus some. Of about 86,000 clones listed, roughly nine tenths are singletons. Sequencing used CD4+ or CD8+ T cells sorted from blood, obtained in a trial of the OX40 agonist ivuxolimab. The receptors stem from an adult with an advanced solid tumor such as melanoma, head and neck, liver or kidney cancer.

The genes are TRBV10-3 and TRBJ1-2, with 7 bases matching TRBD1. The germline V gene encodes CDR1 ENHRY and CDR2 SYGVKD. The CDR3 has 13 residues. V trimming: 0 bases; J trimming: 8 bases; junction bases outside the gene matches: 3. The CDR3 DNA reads TGTGCCATCAGTGAGTCAGGGACAGACGGCTACACCTTC. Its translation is CAISESGTDGYTF.

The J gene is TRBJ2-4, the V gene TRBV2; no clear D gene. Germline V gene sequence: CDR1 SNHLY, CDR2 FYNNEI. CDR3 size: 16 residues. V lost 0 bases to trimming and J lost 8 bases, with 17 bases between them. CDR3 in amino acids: CASSEALQAPRDIQYF. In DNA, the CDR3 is TGTGCCAGCAGTGAAGCGCTGCAGGCCCCCCGGGACATTCAGTACTTC.

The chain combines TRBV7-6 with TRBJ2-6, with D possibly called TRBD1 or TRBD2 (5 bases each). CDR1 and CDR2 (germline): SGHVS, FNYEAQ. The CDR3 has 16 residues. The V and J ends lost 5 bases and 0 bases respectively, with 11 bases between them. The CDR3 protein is CASSQGVYSGANVLTF. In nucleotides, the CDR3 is TGTGCCAGCAGCCAGGGAGTATACTCTGGGGCCAACGTCCTGACTTTC. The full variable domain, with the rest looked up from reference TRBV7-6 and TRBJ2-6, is GAGVSQSPRYKVTKRGQDVALRCDPISGHVSLYWYRQALGQGPEFLTYFNYEAQQDKSGLPNDRFSAERPEGSISTLTIQRTEQRDSAMYRCASSQGVYSGANVLTFGAGSRLTVL.

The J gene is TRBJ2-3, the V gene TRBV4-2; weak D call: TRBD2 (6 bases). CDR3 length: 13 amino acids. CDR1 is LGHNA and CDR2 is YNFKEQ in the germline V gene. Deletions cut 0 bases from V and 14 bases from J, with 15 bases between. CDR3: CASSQDGPGVGYF. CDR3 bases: TGTGCCAGCAGCCAAGATGGTCCGGGAGTAGGGTATTTT.

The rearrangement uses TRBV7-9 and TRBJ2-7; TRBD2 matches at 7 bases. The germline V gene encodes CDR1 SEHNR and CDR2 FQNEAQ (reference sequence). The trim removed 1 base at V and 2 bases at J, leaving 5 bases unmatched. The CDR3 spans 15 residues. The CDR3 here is CASSLDRGETYEQYF. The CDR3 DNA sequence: TGTGCCAGCAGCTTAGATCGGGGGGAAACCTACGAGCAGTACTTC.

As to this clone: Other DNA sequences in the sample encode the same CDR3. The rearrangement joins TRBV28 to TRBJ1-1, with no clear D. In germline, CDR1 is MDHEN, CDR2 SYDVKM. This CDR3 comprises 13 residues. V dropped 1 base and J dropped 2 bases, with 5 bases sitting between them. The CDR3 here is CASSLSGNTEAFF. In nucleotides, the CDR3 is TGTGCCAGCAGTTTATCGGGAAACACTGAAGCTTTCTTT.

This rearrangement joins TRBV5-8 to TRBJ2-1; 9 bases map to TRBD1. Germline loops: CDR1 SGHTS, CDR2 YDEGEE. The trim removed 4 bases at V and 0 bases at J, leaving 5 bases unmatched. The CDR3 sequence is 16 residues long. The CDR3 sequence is CASSPGTGSSYNEQFF. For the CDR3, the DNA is TGTGCCAGCAGCCCCGGGACAGGGAGCTCCTACAATGAGCAGTTCTTC.

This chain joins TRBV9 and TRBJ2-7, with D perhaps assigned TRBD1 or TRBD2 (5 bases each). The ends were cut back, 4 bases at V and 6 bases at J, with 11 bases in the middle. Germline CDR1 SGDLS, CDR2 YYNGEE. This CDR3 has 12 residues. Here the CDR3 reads CASSPSGTEQYF. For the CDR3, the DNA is TGTGCCAGCAGCCCTTCGGGGACCGAGCAGTACTTC.

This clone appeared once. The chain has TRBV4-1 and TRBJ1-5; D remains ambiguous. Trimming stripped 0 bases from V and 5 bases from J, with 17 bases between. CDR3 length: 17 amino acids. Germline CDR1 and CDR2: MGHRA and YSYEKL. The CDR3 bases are TGCGCCAGCAGCCAAGAAAGGTGGGAACAGCTAGATCAGCCCCAGCATTTT. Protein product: CASSQERWEQLDQPQHF.

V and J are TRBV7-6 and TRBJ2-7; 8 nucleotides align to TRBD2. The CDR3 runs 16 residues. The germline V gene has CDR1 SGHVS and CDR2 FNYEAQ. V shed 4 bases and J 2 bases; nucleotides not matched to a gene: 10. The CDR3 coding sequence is TGTGCCAGCAGCTATATACTAGCGGAGGACCCCTACGAGCAGTACTTC. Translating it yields CASSYILAEDPYEQYF.

The CDR3 DNA sequence: TGTGCCAGCAGCATCGAAGATCAGCCCCAGCATTTT. This gives the protein CASSIEDQPQHF. V is TRBV9 and J is TRBJ1-5; D unresolved. Trimming removed 4 bases at V and 5 bases at J, with 7 bases between. The germline V gene encodes CDR1 SGDLS and CDR2 YYNGEE. This CDR3 comprises 12 residues. Filled out from reference TRBV9 and TRBJ1-5, the complete variable domain reads DSGVTQTPKHLITATGQRVTLRCSPRSGDLSVYWYQQSLDQGLQFLIQYYNGEERAKGNILERFSAQQFPDLHSELNLSSLELGDSALYFCASSIEDQPQHFGDGTRLSIL.

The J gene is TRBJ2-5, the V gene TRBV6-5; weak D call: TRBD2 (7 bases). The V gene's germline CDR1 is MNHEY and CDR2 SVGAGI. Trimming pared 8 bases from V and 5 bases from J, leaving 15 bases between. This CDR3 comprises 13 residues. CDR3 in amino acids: CASLGGRGETQYF. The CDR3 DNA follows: TGTGCCAGCCTCGGGGGGCGCGGCGAGACCCAGTACTTC.

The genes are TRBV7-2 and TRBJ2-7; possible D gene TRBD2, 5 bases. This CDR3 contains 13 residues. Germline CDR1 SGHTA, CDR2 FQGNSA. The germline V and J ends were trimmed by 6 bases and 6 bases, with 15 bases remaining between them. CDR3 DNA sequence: TGTGCCAGCAGTAAGCGGTCGCTCGGCGAGCAGTACTTC. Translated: CASSKRSLGEQYF.

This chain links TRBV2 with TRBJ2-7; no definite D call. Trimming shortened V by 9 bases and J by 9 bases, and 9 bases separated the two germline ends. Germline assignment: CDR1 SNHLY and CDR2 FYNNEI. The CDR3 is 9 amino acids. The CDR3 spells CASNKGQYF. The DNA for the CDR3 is TGTGCCAGTAATAAGGGGCAGTACTTC.

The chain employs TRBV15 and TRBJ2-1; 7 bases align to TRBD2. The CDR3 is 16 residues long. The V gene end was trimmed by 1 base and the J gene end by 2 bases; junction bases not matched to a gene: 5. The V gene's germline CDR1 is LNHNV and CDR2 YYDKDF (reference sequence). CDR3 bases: TGTGCCACCAGCAGAGGCGGGAGTGACGCCTACAATGAGCAGTTCTTC. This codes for CATSRGGSDAYNEQFF.

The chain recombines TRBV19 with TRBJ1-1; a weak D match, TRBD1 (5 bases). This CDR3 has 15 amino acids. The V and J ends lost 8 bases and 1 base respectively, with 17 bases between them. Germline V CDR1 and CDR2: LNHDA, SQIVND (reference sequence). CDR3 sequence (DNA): TGTGCCAGTTGGGCCAGGGCAGGAGGGAACACTGAAGCTTTCTTT. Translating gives CASWARAGGNTEAFF.

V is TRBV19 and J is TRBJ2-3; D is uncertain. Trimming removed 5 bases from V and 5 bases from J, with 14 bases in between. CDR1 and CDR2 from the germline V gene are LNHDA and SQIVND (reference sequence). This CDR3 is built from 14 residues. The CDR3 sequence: CASSFLSPGDTQYF. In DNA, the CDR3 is TGTGCCAGTAGTTTCCTTAGCCCCGGAGATACGCAGTATTTT.

CDR3 DNA sequence: TGTGCCAGCAGCTTAGGGACGGGAGGGCGGAAGACCCAGTACTTC. Translation: CASSLGTGGRKTQYF. The chain employs TRBV11-3 and TRBJ2-5; 8 bases map to TRBD2. CDR3 length equals 15 residues. Germline CDR1 reads SGHNT; CDR2 reads YENEEA. V lost 1 base to trimming and J lost 6 bases; unmatched junction nucleotides: 7.

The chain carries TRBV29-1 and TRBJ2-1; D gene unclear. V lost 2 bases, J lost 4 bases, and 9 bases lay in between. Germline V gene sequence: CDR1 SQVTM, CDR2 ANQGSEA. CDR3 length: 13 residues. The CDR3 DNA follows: TGCAGCGTTGAACGGGCGCAGTACAATGAGCAGTTCTTC. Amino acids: CSVERAQYNEQFF.

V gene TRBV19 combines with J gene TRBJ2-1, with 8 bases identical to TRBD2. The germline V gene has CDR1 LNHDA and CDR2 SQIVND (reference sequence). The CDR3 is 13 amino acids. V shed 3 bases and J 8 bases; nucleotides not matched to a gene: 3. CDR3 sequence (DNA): TGTGCCAGTAGTATGAGCGGGAGATATGAGCAGTTCTTC. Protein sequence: CASSMSGRYEQFF.

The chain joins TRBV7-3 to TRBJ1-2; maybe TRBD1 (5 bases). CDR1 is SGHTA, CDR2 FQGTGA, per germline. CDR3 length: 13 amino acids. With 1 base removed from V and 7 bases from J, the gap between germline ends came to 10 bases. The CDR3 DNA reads TGTGCCAGCAGCTTAATGGGACTCGGTGGCTACACCTTC. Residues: CASSLMGLGGYTF.

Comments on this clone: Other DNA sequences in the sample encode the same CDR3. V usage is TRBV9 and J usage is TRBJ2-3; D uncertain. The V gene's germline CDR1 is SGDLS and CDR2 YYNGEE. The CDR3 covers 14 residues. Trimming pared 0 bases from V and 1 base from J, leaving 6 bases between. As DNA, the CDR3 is TGTGCCAGCAGCGTAGTAGGCGGCACAGATACGCAGTATTTT. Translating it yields CASSVVGGTDTQYF.

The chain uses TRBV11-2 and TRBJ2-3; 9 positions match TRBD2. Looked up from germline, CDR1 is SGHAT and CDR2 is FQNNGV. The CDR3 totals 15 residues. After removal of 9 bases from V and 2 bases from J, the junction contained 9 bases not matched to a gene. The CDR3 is CASEFRTSVTDTQYF. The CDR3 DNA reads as TGTGCCAGTGAGTTTCGGACTAGCGTCACAGATACGCAGTATTTT.

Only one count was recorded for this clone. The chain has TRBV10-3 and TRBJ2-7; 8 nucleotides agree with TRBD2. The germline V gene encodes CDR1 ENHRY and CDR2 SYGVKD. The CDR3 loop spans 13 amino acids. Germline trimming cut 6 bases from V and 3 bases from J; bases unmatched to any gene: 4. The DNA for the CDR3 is TGTGCCATCAGGCCAAGCGGGAGCTACGAGCAGTACTTC. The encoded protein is CAIRPSGSYEQYF.

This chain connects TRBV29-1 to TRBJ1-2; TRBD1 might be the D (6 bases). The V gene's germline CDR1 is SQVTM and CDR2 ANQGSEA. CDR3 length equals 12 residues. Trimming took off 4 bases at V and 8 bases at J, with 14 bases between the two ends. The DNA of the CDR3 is TGCAGCGTTGCGGGGGCGCGTCAAGGCTACACCTTC. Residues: CSVAGARQGYTF.

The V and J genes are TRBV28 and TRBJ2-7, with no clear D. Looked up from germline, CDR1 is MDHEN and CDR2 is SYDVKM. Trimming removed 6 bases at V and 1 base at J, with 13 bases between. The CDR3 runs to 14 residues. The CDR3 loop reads CASSRFGQSYEQYF. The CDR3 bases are TGTGCCAGCAGCCGTTTTGGGCAATCCTACGAGCAGTACTTC.

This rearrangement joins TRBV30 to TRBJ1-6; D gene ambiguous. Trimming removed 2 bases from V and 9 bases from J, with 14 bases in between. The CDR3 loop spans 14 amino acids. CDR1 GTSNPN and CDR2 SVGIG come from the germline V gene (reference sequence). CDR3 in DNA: TGTGCCTGGAGTCACGGGGTGTCCGGTTCACCCCTCCACTTT. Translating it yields CAWSHGVSGSPLHF.

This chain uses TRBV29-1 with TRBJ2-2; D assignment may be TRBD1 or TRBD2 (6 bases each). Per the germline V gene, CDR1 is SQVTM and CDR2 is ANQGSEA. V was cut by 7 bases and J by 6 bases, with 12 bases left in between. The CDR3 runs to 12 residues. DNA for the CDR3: TGCAGCGCTGGGGGGCGGGCCGGGGAGCTGTTTTTT. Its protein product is CSAGGRAGELFF.

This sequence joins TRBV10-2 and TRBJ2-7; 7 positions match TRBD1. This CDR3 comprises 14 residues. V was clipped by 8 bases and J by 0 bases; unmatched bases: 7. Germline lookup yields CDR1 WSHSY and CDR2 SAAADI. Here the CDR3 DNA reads TGCGCCAGCCGCGAGGCAGGGGGCTCCTACGAGCAGTACTTC. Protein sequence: CASREAGGSYEQYF.